These 21 T cell receptor beta chains were sequenced from one sample in a study of cytomegalovirus exposure and HLA in healthy donors. Primers: 60 Vbeta forward and 13 Jbeta reverse. Clones were sequenced by immunoSEQ multiplex PCR, and TCRdb holds only the in-frame ones, with some missing. The sample has around 64,000 clones, 80% to 90% seen once. The specimen was PBMCs. Receptors were obtained from a woman in her 30s in good health and CMV-seronegative.

This clone has a handful of counts. The chain couples TRBV6-1 to TRBJ1-1; weak D call: TRBD1 (5 bases). The CDR3 covers 12 residues. CDR1 is MNHNS and CDR2 is SASEGT in the germline V gene. Trimming left V 6 bases short and J 6 bases short, with 11 bases between. DNA for the CDR3: TGTGCCAGCAGGGGGCCTCCCTCTGAAGCTTTCTTT. Translation gives CASRGPPSEAFF.

This clone appeared a few times. V and J are TRBV2 and TRBJ1-4; 9 nucleotides agree with TRBD1. This CDR3 spans 14 amino acids. Losses at the gene ends were 6 bases for V and 12 bases for J; bases not matched to a gene: 11. In germline, CDR1 is SNHLY, CDR2 FYNNEI. This CDR3 reads CASRDGTGFLELFF. DNA of the CDR3: TGTGCCAGCAGGGACGGGACAGGGTTTCTAGAACTGTTTTTT.

V gene TRBV28 combines with J gene TRBJ1-1, with D perhaps matching TRBD1 (6 bases). Germline assignment: CDR1 MDHEN and CDR2 SYDVKM. V was trimmed by 3 bases and J by 0 bases, leaving 11 bases between them. This CDR3 has 15 amino acids. CDR3 residues: CASSFGGGMNTEAFF. The CDR3 DNA reads TGTGCCAGCAGTTTTGGCGGGGGCATGAACACTGAAGCTTTCTTT.

V gene TRBV5-1 combines with J gene TRBJ1-6, with 7 bases matching TRBD1. CDR1 and CDR2 from the germline V gene are SGHRS and YFSETQ. This CDR3 contains 19 residues. Trimming removed 0 bases from V and 0 bases from J; junction bases left unmatched: 9. In DNA form, the CDR3 reads TGCGCCAGCAGCTTGGGGGACAGCCCCTCGAGCTCCTATAATTCACCCCTCCACTTT. It specifies CASSLGDSPSSSYNSPLHF.

This clone was counted a few times. The chain links TRBV6-1 to TRBJ1-1; D is perhaps TRBD1 (6 bases). The CDR3 consists of 15 residues. Germline V gives CDR1 MNHNS, CDR2 SASEGT. Trimming stripped 5 bases from V and 4 bases from J, with 17 bases between. CDR3 coding DNA: TGTGCCAGCAGTCGGGACACGGGCGGGAGCACTGAAGCTTTCTTT. This codes for CASSRDTGGSTEAFF.

The sample holds one count of this clone. V usage is TRBV9 and J usage is TRBJ2-1; the D gene is possibly TRBD2 (6 bases). There are 14 residues in the CDR3. Germline V gene data show CDR1 as SGDLS and CDR2 as YYNGEE. Trimming removed 0 bases at V and 7 bases at J, with 11 bases between. For the CDR3, the DNA is TGTGCCAGCAGCGTAGTCGGGGGAACTAATGAGCAGTTCTTC. Its protein is CASSVVGGTNEQFF.

The chain uses TRBV4-1 and TRBJ2-5, with 8 bases identical to TRBD1. Germline V gene sequence: CDR1 MGHRA, CDR2 YSYEKL. V gave up 1 base and J gave up 4 bases; unmatched junction bases: 14. The CDR3 is 18 residues long. CDR3 region: CASSQVLRRDRRGETQYF. CDR3 nucleotides: TGCGCCAGCAGCCAAGTGTTGCGCCGGGACAGGCGAGGAGAGACCCAGTACTTC.

The V call is TRBV5-1, the J call TRBJ1-1; tentative D call: TRBD1 (6 bases). Germline V gene lookup returns CDR1 SGHRS and CDR2 YFSETQ. The V end was cut by 3 bases, the J end by 4 bases, with 19 bases between. The CDR3 has 16 amino acids. CDR3 nucleotide sequence: TGCGCCAGCAGCTGGGGCCCGGGCCAAGGGGGCACTGAAGCTTTCTTT. It yields the protein CASSWGPGQGGTEAFF. The whole variable domain, filled in from reference TRBV5-1 and TRBJ1-1, reads KAGVTQTPRYLIKTRGQQVTLSCSPISGHRSVSWYQQTPGQGLQFLFEYFSETQRNKGNFPGRFSGRQFSNSRSEMNVSTLELGDSALYLCASSWGPGQGGTEAFFGQGTRLTVV.

The chain has TRBV7-2 and TRBJ2-3, with TRBD1 matching 7 bases. Trimming removed 5 bases from V and 2 bases from J; junction bases left unmatched: 10. The CDR3 runs to 16 residues. Germline-derived CDR1 and CDR2 are SGHTA and FQGNSA. CDR3 sequence: CASSPNRDRATDTQYF. The CDR3 nucleotides are TGTGCCAGCAGCCCAAACCGAGACAGGGCCACAGATACGCAGTATTTT.

The J gene is TRBJ2-7, the V gene TRBV19; D might be TRBD2 (6 bases). Germline V lookup: CDR1 LNHDA, CDR2 SQIVND (reference sequence). The CDR3 consists of 13 residues. With 5 bases removed from V and 6 bases from J, the gap between germline ends came to 14 bases. CDR3 sequence reads: CASSPTLATEQYF. DNA for the CDR3: TGTGCCAGTAGTCCTACCCTAGCGACCGAGCAGTACTTC. Full variable domain (remainder filled in from reference TRBV19 and TRBJ2-7): DGGITQSPKYLFRKEGQNVTLSCEQNLNHDAMYWYRQDPGQGLRLIYYSQIVNDFQKGDIAEGYSVSREKKESFPLTVTSAQKNPTAFYLCASSPTLATEQYFGPGTRLTVT.

Comments on this clone: Its ends do not fully match the called genes, so a read error is possible. The gene calls are TRBV2 and TRBJ2-5, with D tentatively TRBD2 (5 bases). CDR1 is SNHLY, CDR2 FYNNEI, per germline. The CDR3 is 13 residues long. This CDR3 is CASRGDLGSPPDF. As DNA, the CDR3 is TGTGCCAGCAGGGGAGACTTGGGTAGCCCCCCGGACTTC.

This chain uses TRBV5-1 with TRBJ1-2; no definite D call. The CDR3 loop spans 15 amino acids. Trimming cost V 1 base and J 0 bases, with 10 bases left between them. CDR1 and CDR2 (germline): SGHRS, YFSETQ. The CDR3 loop is CASSLWGGSNYGYTF. Written as DNA, the CDR3 is TGCGCCAGCAGCTTGTGGGGAGGATCTAACTATGGCTACACCTTC.

This clone has just a few counts. V gene TRBV6-1 combines with J gene TRBJ1-5; a weak D match, TRBD1 (5 bases). Per the germline V gene, CDR1 is MNHNS and CDR2 is SASEGT. Trimming removed 3 bases from V and 0 bases from J, with 12 bases in between. The CDR3 contains 16 residues. The CDR3, as DNA: TGTGCCAGCAGTGACCCGGACAATCATAGCAATCAGCCCCAGCATTTT. Protein product: CASSDPDNHSNQPQHF.

The chain carries TRBV19 and TRBJ2-7; the match to TRBD1 covers 10 bases. The CDR3 consists of 13 residues. Germline loops: CDR1 LNHDA, CDR2 SQIVND (reference sequence). V shed 8 bases, J shed 2 bases, and the junction held 3 bases outside the gene matches. The DNA of the CDR3 is TGTGCCAGTCGGGACAGGGGAACCTACGAGCAGTACTTC. As protein: CASRDRGTYEQYF.

This rearrangement joins TRBV5-8 to TRBJ1-5, with TRBD1 identical over 7 bases. There are 15 residues in the CDR3. V was pared by 0 bases and J by 2 bases, with 2 bases of the junction left unmatched. Germline V gene sequence: CDR1 SGHTS, CDR2 YDEGEE. The DNA of the CDR3 is TGTGCCAGCAGCTTGGAGGGGGCGGGCAATCAGCCCCAGCATTTT. It codes for CASSLEGAGNQPQHF.

The gene calls are TRBV19 and TRBJ2-7, with D possibly being TRBD1 (6 bases). CDR1 is LNHDA, CDR2 SQIVND, per germline (reference sequence). The CDR3 covers 13 residues. The V end lost 5 bases, the J end lost 2 bases, and 10 bases lay between the germline ends. The CDR3 DNA is TGTGCCAGTAGTCCGGGACATCCCTACGAGCAGTACTTC. Translating it yields CASSPGHPYEQYF. The full variable domain, rest sourced from reference TRBV19 and TRBJ2-7, is DGGITQSPKYLFRKEGQNVTLSCEQNLNHDAMYWYRQDPGQGLRLIYYSQIVNDFQKGDIAEGYSVSREKKESFPLTVTSAQKNPTAFYLCASSPGHPYEQYFGPGTRLTVT.

The chain recombines TRBV13 with TRBJ2-5; TRBD2 matches 14 bases. The DNA end is a closer match to TRBJ2-7, so the J assignment may be wrong. The CDR3 consists of 15 residues. From germline, CDR1 is PRHDT and CDR2 FYEKMQ (reference sequence). CDR3: CASSPRTSGRYEQYF. As DNA, the CDR3 is TGTGCCAGCAGCCCTCGGACTAGCGGGAGGTACGAGCAGTACTTC.

The CDR3 nucleotides read TGCGCCAGCAGCGTGGACAGGTCACGAGAGACCCAGTACTTC. Residues: CASSVDRSRETQYF. The chain joins TRBV5-1 to TRBJ2-5; 7 bases map to TRBD1. This CDR3 contains 14 residues. Unmatched junction bases numbered 7, after V lost 4 bases and J lost 4 bases. Germline-derived CDR1 and CDR2 are SGHRS and YFSETQ.

This clone occurred once. The chain carries TRBV6-5 and TRBJ1-2; 9 bases are shared with TRBD1. The CDR3 contains 14 residues. V was clipped by 8 bases and J by 1 base; unmatched bases: 5. Germline values: CDR1 MNHEY, CDR2 SVGAGI. The CDR3 sequence: CASARDRDNYGYTF. DNA of the CDR3: TGTGCCAGCGCCCGGGACAGGGATAACTATGGCTACACCTTC.

V usage is TRBV30 and J usage is TRBJ1-3; weak D call: TRBD1 (5 bases). This CDR3 contains 13 residues. From germline, CDR1 is GTSNPN and CDR2 SVGIG (reference sequence). V lost 6 bases and J 4 bases, leaving 13 bases between the germline ends. DNA for the CDR3: TGTGCCTGCGCGGGGGGGTCCGGAAACACCATATATTTT. It encodes CACAGGSGNTIYF.

This chain uses TRBV30 with TRBJ1-2, with D possibly matching TRBD1 (6 bases). CDR3 length: 14 amino acids. The germline CDR1 and CDR2 sequences are GTSNPN and SVGIG (reference sequence). V gave up 0 bases and J gave up 4 bases, with 12 bases separating them. The DNA for the CDR3 is TGTGCCTGGAGTGTACTTGGGGGCTTCTATGGCTACACCTTC. It is translated as CAWSVLGGFYGYTF. The full variable domain, rest sourced from reference TRBV30 and TRBJ1-2, is SQTIHQWPATLVQPVGSPLSLECTVEGTSNPNLYWYRQAAGRGLQLLFYSVGIGQISSEVPQNLSASRPQDRQFILSSKKLLLSDSGFYLCAWSVLGGFYGYTFGSGTRLTVV.